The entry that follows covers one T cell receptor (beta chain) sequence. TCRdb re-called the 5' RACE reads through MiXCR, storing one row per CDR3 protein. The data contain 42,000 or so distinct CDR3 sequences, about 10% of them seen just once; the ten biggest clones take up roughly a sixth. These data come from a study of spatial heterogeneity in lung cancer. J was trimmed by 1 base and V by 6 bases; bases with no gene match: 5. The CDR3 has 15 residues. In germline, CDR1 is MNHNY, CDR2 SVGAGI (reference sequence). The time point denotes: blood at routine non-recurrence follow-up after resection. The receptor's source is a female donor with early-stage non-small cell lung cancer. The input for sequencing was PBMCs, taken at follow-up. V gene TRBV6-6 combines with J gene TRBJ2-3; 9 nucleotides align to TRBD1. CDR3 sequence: CASRLRTGGTDTQYF. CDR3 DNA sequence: TGTGCCAGCAGATTACGGACAGGGGGCACAGATACGCAGTATTTT.